Listed below are T cell receptor beta chains from one sample, sequenced in a study of OX40 agonist ivuxolimab in advanced cancers. Produced via immunoSEQ multiplex PCR; TCRdb's table is partial and in-frame only. Here the sample spans roughly 70,000 clones, 75% to 90% being singletons. Sequencing used CD4+ or CD8+ T cells sorted from blood, obtained in a trial of the OX40 agonist ivuxolimab. These receptors were collected from an adult with an advanced solid tumor such as melanoma, head and neck, liver or kidney cancer. Each CDR3 is given with its conserved first and last residue.

j_call	cdr3_length	v_call	cdr3_aa
TRBJ2-3	11	TRBV29-1	CSGGIGDTQYF
TRBJ1-5	15	TRBV7-3	CASSLKQYSNQPQHF
TRBJ2-3	15	TRBV9	CASSPYGGGPDTQYF
TRBJ1-6	14	TRBV5-1	CASSLPGTGSPLHF
TRBJ2-7	14	TRBV11-2	CASSQNLGSYEQYF
TRBJ2-5	15	TRBV15	CATSRAGELQETQYF
TRBJ2-7	15	TRBV9	CASSGAGPPSYEQYF
TRBJ1-2	13	TRBV10-3	CATWDGINYGYTF
TRBJ1-1	17	TRBV5-1	CASSSLGLGTPNTEAFF
TRBJ1-2	15	TRBV5-1	CASSLTRDRIGGYTF
TRBJ2-6	15	TRBV28	CASRLRTSGANVLTF
TRBJ1-1	16	TRBV19	CASSIGSGGAGTEAFF
TRBJ1-2	13	TRBV5-4	CASSRRTNYGYTF
TRBJ1-5	15	TRBV4-1	CASSRQGIGNQPQHF
TRBJ2-7	15	TRBV6-5	CASSYSSGVSYEQYF
TRBJ2-1	15	TRBV7-9	CASSKTSVWANEQFF
TRBJ1-4	19	TRBV5-8	CASSLGRANFKPGNEKLFF
TRBJ2-5	14	TRBV15	CATAGGRRQETQYF
TRBJ2-7	14	TRBV29-1	CSVEGYQSSYEQYF
TRBJ1-1	15	TRBV6-5	CASSSQGASGTEAFF
.	14	TRBV2	CASSLQGPPAEQYF
TRBJ1-6	13	TRBV10-3	CAISGRPEVALHF
TRBJ2-1	16	TRBV5-1	CASSSQTGVFYNEQFF
TRBJ2-1	14	TRBV2	CASIPHGINNEQFF
TRBJ2-7	15	TRBV5-1	CASRTGVEVTSEQYF